The T cell receptor beta chain under discussion was sequenced for a study of vaccination and CD4 T cells after COVID-19. Study-wide background: In culture, cells were exposed to overlapping spike peptides from SARS-CoV-2, HCoV-NL63, HCoV-OC43 and HCoV-229E.

Scientists ran DNA taken from cultured CD4+ T cells through the Oncomine TCR Beta short-read assay for sequencing. TCRdb processed the PCR reads anew with MiXCR; each CDR3 protein has one entry. The repertoire includes some 17,000 distinct CDR3 sequences, about 51% of them detected once, and under 15% sits in the top ten. Trimming removed 1 base from V and 2 bases from J, with 4 bases in between. Per germline, CDR1 SGHTS and CDR2 YDEGEE. This CDR3 is 13 amino acids long. Noted time point: late sampling 161 to 241 days after vaccination in three convalescent patients. Specified treatment: approximately nine-day PBMC culture with coronavirus spike peptide pools or control peptides (ViraFEST assay). In regard to this clonotype: The antigen remains unidentified.

The chain combines TRBV5-8 with TRBJ2-1, with D uncertain. The TCR was taken from a human donor who had recovered from COVID-19. Source: CD4+ T cells from blood, cultured in vitro, taken about 7 months after SARS-CoV-2 vaccination. DNA for the CDR3: TGTGCCAGCAGCTTGAATCCCTACAATGAGCAGTTCTTC. This gives the protein CASSLNPYNEQFF.